This T cell receptor (beta chain) was captured in a study of cytomegalovirus exposure and HLA in healthy donors. Whole-study results and caveats: Later work showed greater clonal expansion in HLA-associated TCR beta chains than in equally common others. Cytomegalovirus-associated status was assigned to some 180 TCR beta chains.

The germline V gene has CDR1 MNHNY and CDR2 SVGAGI (reference sequence). This CDR3 contains 16 residues. J gave up 4 bases and V 0 bases, and 5 bases lay outside the gene matches. Researchers ran the PCR with 60 Vbeta and 13 Jbeta primers. The table came from immunoSEQ multiplex PCR; TCRdb's copy has only in-frame clones and leaves some out. This sample yields about 100,000 clones, of which over 60% are seen a single time; around a tenth belongs to the top ten. In the case of this clone: Its cognate antigen is unknown.

This sequence originates from a male donor in good health and CMV-seropositive. Sequenced material: PBMCs. V and J are TRBV6-6 and TRBJ2-1; TRBD2 agrees at 8 bases. The CDR3 region is CASSYSPAGAYNEQFF. As DNA, the CDR3 is TGTGCCAGCAGTTACTCCCCAGCGGGAGCATACAATGAGCAGTTCTTC.